This record covers a single TCR beta chain. TCRdb recomputed calls from the 5' RACE reads with MiXCR, one row per CDR3 protein. The repertoire includes 250,000 to 350,000 distinct CDR3 sequences, around 15% of them detected once, and 20% to 25% sits in the top ten. CDR3 length equals 16 residues. The junction had 9 bases not matched to a gene; V was cut back by 6 bases and J by 3 bases. Looked up from germline, CDR1 is MNHEY and CDR2 is SVGEGT. This sample was taken from a study of T-cell memory formation after mild COVID-19. This receptor was identified in a man aged 18 to 29 who had mild COVID-19 (a few samples of this study predate the infection). Cell type and time point are not known. The chain recombines TRBV6-2 or TRBV6-3 with TRBJ1-5; TRBD1 agrees at 9 bases. Material: PBMCs or a T cell subset sorted from them (not recorded which). This chain's CDR3 is CASRTDRGYVNQPQHF. For the CDR3, the DNA is TGTGCCAGCAGAACCGACAGGGGGTATGTCAATCAGCCCCAGCATTTT.